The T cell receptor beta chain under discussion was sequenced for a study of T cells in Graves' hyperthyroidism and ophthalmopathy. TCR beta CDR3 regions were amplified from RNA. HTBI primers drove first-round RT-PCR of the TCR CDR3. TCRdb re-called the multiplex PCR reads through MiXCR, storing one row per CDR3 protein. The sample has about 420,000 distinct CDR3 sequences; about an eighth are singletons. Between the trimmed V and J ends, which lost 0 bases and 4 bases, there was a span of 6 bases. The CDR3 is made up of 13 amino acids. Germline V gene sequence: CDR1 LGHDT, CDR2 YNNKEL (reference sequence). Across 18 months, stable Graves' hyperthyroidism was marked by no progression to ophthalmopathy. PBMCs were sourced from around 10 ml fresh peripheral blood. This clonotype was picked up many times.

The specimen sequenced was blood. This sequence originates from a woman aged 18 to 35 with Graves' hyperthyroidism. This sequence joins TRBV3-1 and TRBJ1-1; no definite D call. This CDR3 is CASSQDQSTEAFF. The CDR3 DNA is TGTGCCAGCAGCCAAGATCAGAGCACTGAAGCTTTCTTT.